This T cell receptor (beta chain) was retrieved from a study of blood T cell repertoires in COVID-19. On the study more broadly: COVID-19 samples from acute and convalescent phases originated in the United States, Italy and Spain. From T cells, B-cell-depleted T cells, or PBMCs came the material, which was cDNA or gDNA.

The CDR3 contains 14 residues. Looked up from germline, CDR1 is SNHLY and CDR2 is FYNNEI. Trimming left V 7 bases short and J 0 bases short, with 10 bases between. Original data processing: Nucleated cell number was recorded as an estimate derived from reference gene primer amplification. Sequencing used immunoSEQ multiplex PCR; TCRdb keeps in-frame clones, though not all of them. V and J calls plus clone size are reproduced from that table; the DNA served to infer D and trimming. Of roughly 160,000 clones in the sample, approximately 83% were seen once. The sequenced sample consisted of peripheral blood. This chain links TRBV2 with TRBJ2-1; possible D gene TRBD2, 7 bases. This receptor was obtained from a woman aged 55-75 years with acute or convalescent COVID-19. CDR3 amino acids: CASKGGSSYNEQFF. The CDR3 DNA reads TGTGCCAGCAAGGGGGGGAGCTCCTACAATGAGCAGTTCTTC.